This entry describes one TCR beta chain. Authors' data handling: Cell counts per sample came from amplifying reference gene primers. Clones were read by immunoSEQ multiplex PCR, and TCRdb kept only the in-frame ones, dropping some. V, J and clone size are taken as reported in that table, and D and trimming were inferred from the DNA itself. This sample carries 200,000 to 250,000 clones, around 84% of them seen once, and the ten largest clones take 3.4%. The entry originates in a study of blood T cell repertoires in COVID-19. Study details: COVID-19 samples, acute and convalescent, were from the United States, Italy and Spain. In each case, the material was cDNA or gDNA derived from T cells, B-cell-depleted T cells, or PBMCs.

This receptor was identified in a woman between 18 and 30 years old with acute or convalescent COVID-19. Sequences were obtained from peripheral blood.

This CDR3 reads CSVVGTGTNEKLFF. Here the CDR3 DNA reads TGCAGCGTTGTGGGGACAGGGACTAATGAAAAACTGTTTTTT. V usage is TRBV29-1 and J usage is TRBJ1-4; 9 bases map to TRBD1. The CDR3 spans 14 residues. J was trimmed by 2 bases and V by 4 bases; bases with no gene match: 2. Germline V lookup: CDR1 SQVTM, CDR2 ANQGSEA. Filled out from reference TRBV29-1 and TRBJ1-4, the complete variable domain reads SAVISQKPSRDICQRGTSLTIQCQVDSQVTMMFWYRQQPGQSLTLIATANQGSEATYESGFVIDKFPISRPNLTFSTLTVSNMSPEDSSIYLCSVVGTGTNEKLFFGSGTQLSVL.